The TCR beta chain under discussion was sequenced for a study of shared clonotypes between healthy human individuals. Remarks on this clone: What it binds is unknown.

Sequencing used immunoSEQ multiplex PCR; TCRdb keeps in-frame clones, though not all of them. The profile covers about 1.5 million clones, with approximately 97% appearing a single time and approximately 1% taken by the ten largest. Trimming removed 4 bases from V and 2 bases from J; junction bases left unmatched: 8. This CDR3 region has 15 residues. CDR1 SQVTM and CDR2 ANQGSEA come from the germline V gene. Study-level results: Clonotypes which were not shared had lower generation probabilities than clonotypes that all four donors shared.

This chain connects TRBV29-1 to TRBJ2-1; 7 bases map to TRBD1. Material: naive CD4+ T cells sorted from blood. The subset here: CD45RA+ positively selected. The TCR was taken from a man aged 30 to 45 in good health. The DNA for the CDR3 is TGCAGCGTTGTCCAGGTACAGGGGCCCTACAATGAGCAGTTCTTC. This translates into CSVVQVQGPYNEQFF.